The text below deals with one TCR beta chain. The antigen remains unidentified. CDR3 length: 12 amino acids. Trimming cost V 2 bases and J 8 bases, with 11 bases left between them. Per germline, CDR1 SGHRS and CDR2 YFSETQ. The donor population consisted of healthy HIV-negative adults with no recent acute infections or vaccinations. Repertoires were generated with immunoSEQ multiplex PCR, while TCRdb's copy carries only in-frame clones and drops some. The sample includes some 500,000 clones, more than 95% seen only once; the top ten take 0.05% to 0.07%. These data belong to a study of shared clonotypes between healthy human individuals. Study-wide context: A couple of women and three men aged 18 to 49 served as donors.

General study results and limits: Shared clonotypes across all four donors exceeded non-shared ones in generation probability.

This sequence originates from a woman aged 25 to 39 in good health. The chain is built from TRBV5-1 and TRBJ2-7; D call uncertain. Material: naive CD4+ T cells sorted from blood. As for subset: CD45RA+ positively selected. The CDR3 DNA follows: TGCGCCAGCAGCTTCCAAGGTGCTCAGCAGTACTTC. Translation: CASSFQGAQQYF. Supplemented by reference TRBV5-1 and TRBJ2-7, the full variable domain reads KAGVTQTPRYLIKTRGQQVTLSCSPISGHRSVSWYQQTPGQGLQFLFEYFSETQRNKGNFPGRFSGRQFSNSRSEMNVSTLELGDSALYLCASSFQGAQQYFGPGTRLTVT.